Presented here are 4 T cell receptor beta chains from one specimen sequenced in a study of identical twins. One entry per CDR3 protein, called by TCRdb with MiXCR from the 5' RACE reads. This sample has a few hundred thousand distinct CDR3 sequences, with approximately 9.1% found just once. The sequenced material came from naive T cells sorted from blood. The receptor source for this set is a woman in her 50s in good health.

This clonotype was seen more than once but under ten times. V is TRBV18 and J is TRBJ2-1, with a tentative D call TRBD2 (6 bases). The CDR3 consists of 16 residues. The germline V gene encodes CDR1 KGHSH and CDR2 LQKENI. Trimming stripped 4 bases from V and 4 bases from J, with 17 bases between. CDR3: CASSRGDFGIYNEQFF. As DNA, the CDR3 is TGTGCCAGCTCACGGGGGGACTTTGGGATATACAATGAGCAGTTCTTC.

The chain has TRBV29-1 and TRBJ2-1, with 7 bases identical to TRBD1. The germline V gene has CDR1 SQVTM and CDR2 ANQGSEA. Germline trimming cut 6 bases from V and 0 bases from J; bases unmatched to any gene: 8. CDR3 length equals 15 residues. This CDR3 is CSVSPTGSSYNEQFF. CDR3 bases: TGCAGCGTCAGTCCGACAGGGAGCTCCTACAATGAGCAGTTCTTC.

This clonotype was recorded at least ten times. This chain joins TRBV20-1 and TRBJ1-5, with 9 bases lining up with TRBD1. J lost 5 bases, V lost 3 bases, and 2 bases had no gene match. Germline lookup yields CDR1 DFQATT and CDR2 SNEGSKA (reference sequence). The CDR3 consists of 13 residues. The CDR3 nucleotides read TGCAGTGCTAGGACAGGGGGTGATCAGCCCCAGCATTTT. Its protein product is CSARTGGDQPQHF.

In its sample, this clonotype was seen a few times. This chain links TRBV7-2 with TRBJ2-1; D is undetermined. Germline V gives CDR1 SGHTA, CDR2 FQGNSA. V lost 1 base, J lost 6 bases, and 7 bases lay in between. This CDR3 comprises 13 residues. DNA for the CDR3: TGTGCCAGCAGCTTAGGAGTAGCCAATGAGCAGTTCTTC. Protein sequence: CASSLGVANEQFF.